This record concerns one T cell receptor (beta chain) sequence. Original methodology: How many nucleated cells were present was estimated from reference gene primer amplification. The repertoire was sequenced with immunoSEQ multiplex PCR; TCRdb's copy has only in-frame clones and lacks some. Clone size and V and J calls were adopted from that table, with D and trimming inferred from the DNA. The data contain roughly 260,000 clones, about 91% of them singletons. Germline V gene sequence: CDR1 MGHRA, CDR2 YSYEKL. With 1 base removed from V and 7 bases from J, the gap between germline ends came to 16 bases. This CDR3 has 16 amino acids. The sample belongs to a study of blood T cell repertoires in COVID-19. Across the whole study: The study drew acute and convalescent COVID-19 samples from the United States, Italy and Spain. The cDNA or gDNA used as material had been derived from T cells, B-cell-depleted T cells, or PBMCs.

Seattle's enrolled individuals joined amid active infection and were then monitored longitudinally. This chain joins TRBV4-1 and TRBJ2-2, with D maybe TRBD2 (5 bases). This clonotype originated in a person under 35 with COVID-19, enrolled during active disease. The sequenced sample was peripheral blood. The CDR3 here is CASSQVAGIGDGELFF. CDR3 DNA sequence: TGCGCCAGCAGCCAAGTCGCCGGGATCGGGGACGGGGAGCTGTTTTTT.